Listed below are T cell receptor beta chains from one sample, sequenced in a study of blood T cell repertoires in COVID-19. The table came from immunoSEQ multiplex PCR; TCRdb's copy has only in-frame clones and leaves some out. The sample holds around 200,000 clones, more than 80% seen once. Source material: PBMCs or T cells enriched from blood (not recorded which). The origin of the receptors is a man aged 35-49 years who had recovered from COVID-19. Each CDR3 is given with its conserved first and last residue. The D gene is left open where the match is weak. For some rows the clone size is stated as once, few or many, or as a class when expanded; others skip it.

TRBV11-1	TRBJ2-2	TRBD2	NA	CASSKTSGGHTGELFF	TGTGCCAGCAGCAAAACTAGCGGGGGGCACACCGGGGAGCTGTTTTTT
TRBV5-3	TRBJ2-1	TRBD1	NA	CARTPGGNNEQFF	TGTGCCAGAACGCCAGGGGGTAACAATGAGCAGTTCTTC
TRBV5-5	TRBJ2-1	TRBD1	NA	CASSLPQGVQPAAKPQFF	TGTGCCAGCAGCTTGCCGCAGGGGGTCCAACCTGCTGCAAAACCGCAGTTCTTC
TRBV5-1	TRBJ2-5	NA	NA	CASSLRQQETQYF	TGCGCCAGCAGCCTGCGGCAGCAAGAGACCCAGTACTTC
TRBV18	TRBJ1-3	NA	NA	CASSQAGGRSSGNTIYF	TGTGCCAGCTCACAGGCCGGGGGACGAAGCTCTGGAAACACCATATATTTT
TRBV5-4	TRBJ2-1	NA	NA	CASSYSNNEQFF	TGTGCCAGCAGTTACTCTAACAATGAGCAGTTCTTC
TRBV5-8	TRBJ1-5	NA	once	CASSPKQGLGNQPQHF	TGTGCCAGCAGCCCGAAACAGGGTTTGGGCAATCAGCCCCAGCATTTT
TRBV18	TRBJ2-3	NA	NA	CASSGTGTDTQYF	TGTGCCAGCTCAGGCACAGGAACAGATACGCAGTATTTT
TRBV6-2/TRBV6-3	TRBJ1-2	TRBD1	NA	CASSLGQGAFTF	TGTGCCAGCAGCCTTGGACAGGGAGCGTTCACCTTC
TRBV5-1	TRBJ2-1	NA	NA	CASSLAGGGVLHNEQFF	TGCGCCAGCAGCTTGGCCGGCGGCGGGGTCCTCCACAATGAGCAGTTCTTC
TRBV6-5	TRBJ2-5	TRBD2	NA	CASRAGGLQETQYF	TGTGCCAGCAGGGCGGGGGGACTACAAGAGACCCAGTACTTC
TRBV27	TRBJ1-5	NA	NA	CASSARGPSLIGRPQHF	TGTGCCAGCAGTGCCAGGGGTCCCAGCTTGATCGGACGGCCCCAGCATTTT
TRBV2	TRBJ1-1	NA	few	CASSGLRTEAFF	TGTGCCAGCTCCGGCCTGAGGACTGAAGCTTTCTTT
TRBV5-1	TRBJ1-6	TRBD1	NA	CASSLGTEYNSPLHF	TGCGCCAGCAGCTTAGGGACAGAGTATAATTCACCCCTCCACTTT
TRBV12-3/TRBV12-4	TRBJ1-2	NA	NA	CASGTGIYGYTF	TGTGCCAGCGGTACAGGAATCTATGGCTACACCTTC
TRBV11-2	TRBJ1-2	NA	NA	CASSPDSSYGYTF	TGTGCCAGCAGCCCAGACAGTTCTTATGGCTACACCTTC
TRBV5-1	TRBJ2-2	TRBD1	NA	CASSLGQGYTGELFF	TGCGCCAGCAGCCTAGGACAGGGCTACACCGGGGAGCTGTTTTTT
TRBV5-4	TRBJ2-1	TRBD2	once	CASSLVAGTNNEQFF	TGTGCCAGCAGCTTAGTAGCGGGAACTAACAATGAGCAGTTCTTC
TRBV10-1	TRBJ2-3	TRBD2	NA	CASSPPEAGVGDTQYF	TGCGCCAGCAGCCCTCCCGAAGCGGGGGTGGGGGATACGCAGTATTTT
TRBV11-1	TRBJ1-6	NA	NA	CASSVTPGQDNSPLHF	TGTGCCAGCAGCGTGACGCCGGGACAAGATAATTCACCCCTCCACTTT
TRBV18	TRBJ2-1	TRBD2	NA	CASSLNSGLAGYNEQFF	TGTGCCAGCTCACTGAACTCGGGACTAGCGGGATACAATGAGCAGTTCTTC
TRBV19	TRBJ1-5	NA	NA	CASSLPGVGGQPQHF	TGTGCCAGTAGTCTCCCAGGAGTGGGGGGACAGCCCCAGCATTTT
TRBV4-1	TRBJ2-1	NA	NA	CASRELAYNEQFF	TGCGCCAGCAGGGAACTAGCCTACAATGAGCAGTTCTTC
TRBV18	TRBJ1-3	TRBD1	NA	CASSPMGQGASGNTIYF	TGTGCCAGCTCACCAATGGGACAGGGAGCCTCTGGAAACACCATATATTTT
TRBV24-1	TRBJ2-7	NA	NA	CATSDSGTGYEQYF	TGTGCCACCAGTGATTCCGGGACTGGCTACGAGCAGTACTTC
TRBV21-1	TRBJ2-4	NA	NA	CASSKRSGLEETPEHF	TGTGCCAGCAGCAAACGATCGGGACTAGAGGAAACCCCGGAACACTTC
TRBV29-1	TRBJ2-7	TRBD2	NA	CSVGTSGPYEQYF	TGCAGCGTGGGGACTAGCGGACCCTACGAGCAGTACTTC
TRBV19	TRBJ1-5	NA	NA	CASSIRGGGNQPQHF	TGTGCCAGTAGTATTAGGGGTGGTGGCAATCAGCCCCAGCATTTT
TRBV23-1	TRBJ1-5	TRBD1	few	CASSLGVKNRGFDQPQHF	TGCGCCAGCAGTCTTGGGGTGAAGAACAGGGGTTTCGATCAGCCCCAGCATTTT
TRBV2	TRBJ2-5	NA	NA	CASSEQQETQYF	TGTGCCAGCAGTGAACAGCAAGAGACCCAGTACTTC
TRBV5-8	TRBJ1-4	NA	NA	CASSLAVIQMNEKLFF	TGTGCCAGCAGCTTGGCCGTTATACAGATGAATGAAAAACTGTTTTTT
TRBV11-2	TRBJ2-1	NA	NA	CASKEGPHNEQFF	TGTGCCAGCAAGGAGGGCCCCCACAATGAGCAGTTCTTC
TRBV6-5	TRBJ2-2	NA	NA	CASSYSSTGELFF	TGTGCCAGCAGTTATTCTTCGACCGGGGAGCTGTTTTTT
TRBV20-1	TRBJ2-7	NA	many	CSARLVYEQYF	TGCAGTGCTAGACTAGTTTACGAGCAGTACTTC
TRBV18	TRBJ1-4	NA	few	CASHSSTNEKLFF	TGTGCCAGCCACAGCTCAACTAATGAAAAACTGTTTTTT
TRBV7-3	TRBJ1-2	TRBD1	NA	CASSLDRGQSGYTF	TGTGCCAGCAGCTTGGACAGGGGGCAATCTGGCTACACCTTC